One TCR beta chain is described in this entry. Its antigen is not known. The record originates from a study of shared clonotypes between healthy human individuals. Overall study findings and caveats: Clonotypes that were shared across a handful of donors made up around 5% of naive CD4 clonotypes. Against clonotypes common to all four donors, non-shared ones had lower generation probabilities.

Over several immunoSEQ plates, each subset's genomic DNA was distributed in even portions. Sequencing used immunoSEQ multiplex PCR; TCRdb keeps in-frame clones, though not all of them. The sample holds more than 2 million clones; approximately 95% are singletons and the top ten take around 0.13%. V lost 5 bases to trimming and J lost 6 bases; unmatched junction nucleotides: 5. Germline CDR1 MNHNS, CDR2 SASEGT. This CDR3 has 15 amino acids. The rearrangement uses TRBV6-1 and TRBJ2-3; 13 bases match TRBD2. The receptor was derived from a man aged 18 to 30 in good health. Sequencing input: naive CD4+ T cells sorted from blood. The subset denotes: CD45RA+ positively selected. The CDR3 protein is CASSPGLAGSDTQYF. In DNA, the CDR3 is TGTGCCAGCAGTCCGGGACTAGCGGGATCGGATACGCAGTATTTT.